The 6 T cell receptor beta chains reported below all come from one sample, sequenced in a study of CD8+CD57+ T cells in acquired aplastic anemia. Genomic DNA templated the TCR beta VDJ and CDR3 profiling. TCRdb ran MiXCR on the reads and lists one entry per CDR3 protein. This table has 250,000 to 350,000 distinct CDR3 sequences, 56% appearing once. The sequenced sample consisted of sorted CD4+, CD8+, or CD8+CD57+ T cells (not recorded which) from PBMCs. These receptors were collected from a human donor with severe aplastic anemia or a healthy control (not recorded which).

On this clonotype itself: One end of the junction is discordant with germline, which a read error may explain. The chain couples TRBV10-3 to TRBJ2-5, with 13 positions matching TRBD2. The germline V gene has CDR1 ENHRY and CDR2 SYGVKD. This CDR3 is 15 amino acids long. CDR3 DNA sequence: TGCGCCATCAGCGGGACTAGCGGGGCTCAAGAGACCCAGTACTTC. Protein: CAISGTSGAQETQYF.

Points on this clonotype: The junction does not match germline at one end; this may be a read error. The rearrangement joins TRBV5-1 to TRBJ2-2; D possibly uses TRBD1 or TRBD2 (6 bases each). The CDR3 consists of 12 residues. Germline-derived CDR1 and CDR2 are SGHRS and YFSETQ. CDR3 amino acids: CASSLRGRELFF. The CDR3 bases are TGTGCCAGCAGCTTACGGGGGCGGGAGCTGTTTTTT.

The V gene is TRBV10-2, the J gene TRBJ1-1; no clear D gene. Trimming took 0 bases from V and 0 from J, leaving 8 bases between them. This CDR3 has 15 amino acids. Germline V lookup: CDR1 WSHSY, CDR2 SAAADI. CDR3 DNA: TGCGCCAGCAGTGAGTCCCGACTTCTGAACACTGAAGCTTTCTTT. Amino acid sequence: CASSESRLLNTEAFF.

This chain connects TRBV5-1 to TRBJ2-1; a possible D gene is TRBD1 (6 bases). The germline gives CDR1 SGHRS, CDR2 YFSETQ. The CDR3 consists of 17 residues. The V and J ends lost 4 bases and 2 bases respectively, with 19 bases between them. The CDR3 here is CASSPIPDRLPYNEQFF. The DNA for the CDR3 is TGCGCCAGCAGCCCAATCCCTGACAGGTTGCCCTACAATGAGCAGTTCTTC. The whole variable domain, filled in from reference TRBV5-1 and TRBJ2-1, reads KAGVTQTPRYLIKTRGQQVTLSCSPISGHRSVSWYQQTPGQGLQFLFEYFSETQRNKGNFPGRFSGRQFSNSRSEMNVSTLELGDSALYLCASSPIPDRLPYNEQFFGPGTRLTVL.

V is TRBV19 and J is TRBJ1-1, with a weak D call TRBD1 (5 bases). Germline V lookup: CDR1 LNHDA, CDR2 SQIVND (reference sequence). The CDR3 length is 13 residues. With 11 bases removed from V and 0 bases from J, the gap between germline ends came to 13 bases. CDR3 sequence reads: CAGDSGLNTEAFF. CDR3 DNA sequence: TGTGCCGGCGACAGTGGGCTGAACACTGAAGCTTTCTTT.

This chain's CDR3 is CASRGQGNYGYTF. Here the CDR3 DNA reads TGTGCCAGCAGGGGACAGGGAAACTATGGCTACACCTTC. V is TRBV9 and J is TRBJ1-2; TRBD1 agrees at 9 bases. CDR3 length equals 13 residues. Trimming removed 5 bases from V and 2 bases from J; junction bases left unmatched: 1. The germline gives CDR1 SGDLS, CDR2 YYNGEE.